The entry below gives a single TCR beta chain sequence along with its context. The data belong to a study of blood T cell repertoires in COVID-19. Background on the study: Researchers got acute and convalescent COVID-19 samples from the United States, Italy and Spain. PBMCs, B-cell-depleted T cells, or T cells were the source of the cDNA or gDNA that made up the material.

The V segment lost 1 base and the J segment 5 bases; nucleotides outside the gene matches: 7. The CDR3 runs 16 residues. From germline, CDR1 is KGHSH and CDR2 LQKENI. In the authors' methods: Amplification from reference gene primers served as the basis for estimated nucleated cell counts. TCRdb keeps only in-frame clones here, not all; method: immunoSEQ multiplex PCR. That table supplies the V and J calls and clone size; D and trimming were determined from the DNA. The sample carries 200,000 to 250,000 clones, roughly 88% recorded once. The rearrangement uses TRBV18 and TRBJ2-1; 8 positions agree with TRBD1. The source of this sequence is an older man with acute or convalescent COVID-19. Sample: peripheral blood. CDR3 sequence: CASSPLPGGRNNEQFF. CDR3 DNA sequence: TGTGCCAGCTCACCACTCCCAGGGGGCCGGAACAATGAGCAGTTCTTC. The full variable domain, its missing parts supplied by reference TRBV18 and TRBJ2-1, is NAGVMQNPRHLVRRRGQEARLRCSPMKGHSHVYWYRQLPEEGLKFMVYLQKENIIDESGMPKERFSAEFPKEGPSILRIQQVVRGDSAAYFCASSPLPGGRNNEQFFGPGTRLTVL.